One sample yielded the 17 T cell receptor beta chains listed below, sequenced in a study of T cells expressing NK-cell markers. TCRdb reworked the 5' RACE reads into one entry per CDR3 protein, no DNA. Its table lists 500,000 to 700,000 distinct CDR3 sequences. The source material was blood T cells: a sorted CD56 or NKG2C T cell subset, CD4+ or CD8+ T cells, or bulk PBMC T cells (not recorded which). These receptors were obtained from a man aged 18-30 years in good health.

The chain combines TRBV24-1 with TRBJ2-5; the TCRdb call, TRBD1, lacks DNA for checking. The CDR3 is 15 residues long. In germline, CDR1 is KGHDR, CDR2 SFDVKD. This CDR3 is CATSDRTGIFETQYF.

The rearrangement joins TRBV28 to TRBJ2-7. The CDR3 is 11 amino acids. Germline V gives CDR1 MDHEN, CDR2 SYDVKM. The CDR3 here is CASSLEFEQYF.

The rearrangement joins TRBV24-1 to TRBJ2-1; checking the TCRdb D call of TRBD1 is not possible without DNA. Germline V CDR1 and CDR2: KGHDR, SFDVKD. The CDR3 is 16 residues long. CDR3 region: CATSDFTGRAKNEQFF.

V usage is TRBV12-3 or TRBV12-4 and J usage is TRBJ1-2; TCRdb names TRBD1, which stays unverified in the absence of DNA. This CDR3 has 13 residues. The chain's CDR3 is CASSPASTYGYTF.

The chain employs TRBV25-1 and TRBJ2-4. The germline V gene has CDR1 MGHDK and CDR2 SYGVNS. The CDR3 covers 11 residues. The CDR3 sequence is CASSEFYIQYF.

The chain carries TRBV6-1 and TRBJ2-3; absent DNA, TCRdb's TRBD2 call cannot be checked. Looked up from germline, CDR1 is MNHNS and CDR2 is SASEGT. The CDR3 totals 16 residues. The chain's CDR3 is CASAPGTPPSTDTQYF.

The V call is TRBV19, the J call TRBJ2-1; TCRdb returns TRBD1, unconfirmable since there is no DNA. There are 15 residues in the CDR3. Germline V gene data show CDR1 as LNHDA and CDR2 as SQIVND (reference sequence). CDR3 amino acids: CASSTVGRISNEQFF.

The chain uses TRBV6-5 and TRBJ1-2; TCRdb returns TRBD1, unconfirmable since there is no DNA. CDR1 MNHEY and CDR2 SVGAGI come from the germline V gene. The length of the CDR3 is 14 residues. The CDR3 sequence is CASSYSVVRGGYTF.

The gene calls are TRBV12-3 or TRBV12-4 and TRBJ2-5; TCRdb selects TRBD1, and the lack of DNA leaves this call unchecked. This CDR3 region has 14 residues. The chain's CDR3 is CASSPTGIQETQYF.

The gene calls are TRBV30 and TRBJ1-3; TCRdb calls TRBD1, which cannot be checked without DNA. The germline CDR1 and CDR2 sequences are GTSNPN and SVGIG (reference sequence). CDR3 size: 12 residues. The CDR3 loop is CAWSPGGYTIYF.

The gene calls are TRBV20-1 and TRBJ1-2. The CDR3 spans 13 residues. Germline V lookup: CDR1 DFQATT, CDR2 SNEGSKA (reference sequence). CDR3 sequence reads: CSAPKEQALGYTF.

V usage is TRBV30 and J usage is TRBJ2-1; TCRdb's D call of TRBD1 is untestable without DNA. The CDR3 contains 13 residues. Germline V lookup: CDR1 GTSNPN, CDR2 SVGIG (reference sequence). The CDR3 loop is CASRDTGHNEQFF.

This chain uses TRBV21-1 with TRBJ2-1. TRBV21-1 is an annotated pseudogene. This CDR3 has 12 residues. This CDR3 is CASSGWYNEQFF.

The rearrangement uses TRBV4-1 and TRBJ1-2; TCRdb's assignment of TRBD1 cannot be checked, as there is no DNA. The CDR3 consists of 17 residues. The germline CDR1 and CDR2 sequences are MGHRA and YSYEKL. CDR3 sequence: CASSHKMGQGDRYGYTF.

The chain employs TRBV24-1 and TRBJ2-6. This CDR3 is 14 amino acids long. The germline gives CDR1 KGHDR, CDR2 SFDVKD. The CDR3 spells CATSLASGANVLTF.

J is TRBJ2-5 and V is TRBV5-6; the TCRdb D gene call, TRBD2, has no DNA to confirm it. The germline CDR1 and CDR2 sequences are SGHDT and YYEEEE. The CDR3 extends over 16 amino acids. This CDR3 is CASSLIGGARQETQYF.

This chain links TRBV6-5 with TRBJ1-2. This CDR3 comprises 13 residues. From germline, CDR1 is MNHEY and CDR2 SVGAGI. The chain's CDR3 is CASITRGNYGYTF.